The entry that follows covers one TCR beta chain sequence. These data come from a study of blood T cell repertoires in COVID-19. TCRdb's table, derived via immunoSEQ multiplex PCR, lists solely in-frame clones and lacks some. The table includes around 70,000 clones, approximately 79% detected once. This CDR3 is built from 17 residues. The germline V gene has CDR1 LGHNA and CDR2 YNFKEQ. J was trimmed by 4 bases and V by 3 bases; bases with no gene match: 9. Sequenced input: peripheral blood. The gene calls are TRBV4-2 and TRBJ2-2, with 9 bases fitting TRBD2. This TCR derives from a woman aged 50 to 60 with acute or convalescent COVID-19. DNA of the CDR3: TGTGCCAGCAGCCACTATAGCGGGGGTACCAGCACCGGGGAGCTGTTTTTT. It translates to CASSHYSGGTSTGELFF.